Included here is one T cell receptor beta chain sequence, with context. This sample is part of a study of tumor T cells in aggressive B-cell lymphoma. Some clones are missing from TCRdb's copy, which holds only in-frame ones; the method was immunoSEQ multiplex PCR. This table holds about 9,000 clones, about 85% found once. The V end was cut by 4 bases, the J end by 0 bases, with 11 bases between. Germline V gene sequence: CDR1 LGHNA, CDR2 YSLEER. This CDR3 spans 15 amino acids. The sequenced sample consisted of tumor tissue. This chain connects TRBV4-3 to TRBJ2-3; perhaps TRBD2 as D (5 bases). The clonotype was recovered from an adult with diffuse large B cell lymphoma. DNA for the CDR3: TGCGCCAGCAGCCTTGGACTCGACAGCACAGATACGCAGTATTTT. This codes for CASSLGLDSTDTQYF.